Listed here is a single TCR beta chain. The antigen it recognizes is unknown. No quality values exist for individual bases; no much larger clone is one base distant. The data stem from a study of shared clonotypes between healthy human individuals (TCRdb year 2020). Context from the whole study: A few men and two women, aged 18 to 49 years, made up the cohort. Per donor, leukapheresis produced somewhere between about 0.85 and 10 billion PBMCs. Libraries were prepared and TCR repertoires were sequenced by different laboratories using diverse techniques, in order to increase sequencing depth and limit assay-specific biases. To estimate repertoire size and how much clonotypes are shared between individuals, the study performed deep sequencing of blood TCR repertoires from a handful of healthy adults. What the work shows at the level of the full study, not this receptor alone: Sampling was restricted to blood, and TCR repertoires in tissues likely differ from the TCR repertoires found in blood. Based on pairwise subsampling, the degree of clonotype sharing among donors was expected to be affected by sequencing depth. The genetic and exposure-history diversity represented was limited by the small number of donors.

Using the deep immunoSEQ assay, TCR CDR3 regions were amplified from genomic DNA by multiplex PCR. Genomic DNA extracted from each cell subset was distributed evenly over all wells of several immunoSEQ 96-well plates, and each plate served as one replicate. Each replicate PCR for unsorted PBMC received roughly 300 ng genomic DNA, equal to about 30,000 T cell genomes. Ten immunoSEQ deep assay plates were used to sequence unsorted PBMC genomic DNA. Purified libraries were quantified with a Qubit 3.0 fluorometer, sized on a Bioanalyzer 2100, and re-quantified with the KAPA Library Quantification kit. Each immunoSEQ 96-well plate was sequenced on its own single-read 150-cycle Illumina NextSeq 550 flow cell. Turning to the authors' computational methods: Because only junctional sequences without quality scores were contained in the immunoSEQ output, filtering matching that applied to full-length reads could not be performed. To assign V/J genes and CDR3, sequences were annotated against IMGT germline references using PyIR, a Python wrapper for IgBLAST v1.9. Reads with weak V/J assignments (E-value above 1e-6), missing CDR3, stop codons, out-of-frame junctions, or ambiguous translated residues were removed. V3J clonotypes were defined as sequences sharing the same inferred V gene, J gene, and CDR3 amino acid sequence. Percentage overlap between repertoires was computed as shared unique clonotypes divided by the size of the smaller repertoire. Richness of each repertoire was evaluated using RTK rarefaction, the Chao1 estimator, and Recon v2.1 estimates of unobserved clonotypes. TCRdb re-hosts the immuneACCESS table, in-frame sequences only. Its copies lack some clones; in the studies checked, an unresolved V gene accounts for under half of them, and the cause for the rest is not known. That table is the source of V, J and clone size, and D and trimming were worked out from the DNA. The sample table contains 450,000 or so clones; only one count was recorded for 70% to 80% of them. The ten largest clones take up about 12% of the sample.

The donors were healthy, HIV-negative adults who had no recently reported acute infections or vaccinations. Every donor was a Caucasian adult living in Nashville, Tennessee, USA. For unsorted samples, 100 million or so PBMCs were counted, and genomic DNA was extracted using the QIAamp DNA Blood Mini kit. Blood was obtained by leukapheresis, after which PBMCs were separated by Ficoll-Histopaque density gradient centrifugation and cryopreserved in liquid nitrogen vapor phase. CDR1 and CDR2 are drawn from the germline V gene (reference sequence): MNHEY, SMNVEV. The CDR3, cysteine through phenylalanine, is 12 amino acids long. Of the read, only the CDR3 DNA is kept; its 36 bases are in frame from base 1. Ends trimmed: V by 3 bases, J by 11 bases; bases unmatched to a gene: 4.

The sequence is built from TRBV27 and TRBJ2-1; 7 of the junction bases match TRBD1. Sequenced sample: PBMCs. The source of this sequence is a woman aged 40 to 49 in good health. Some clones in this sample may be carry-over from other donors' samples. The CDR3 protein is CASSFLTGKQFF. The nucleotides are TGTGCCAGCAGTTTTCTGACAGGGAAGCAGTTCTTC.